Listed here are 2 T cell receptor beta chains from one sample, sequenced in a study of TIL therapy for anti-PD-1-resistant metastatic lung cancer. This was the immunoSEQ v3 assay. The method was immunoSEQ multiplex PCR; TCRdb's version includes in-frame clones alone and lacks a portion of them. The sample records around 19,000 clones, 83% being singletons. This sample's time point: pre-treatment sample, taken before nivolumab and TIL therapy. The sample in question was blood, obtained at baseline. The receptors shown here come from a person between 25 and 79 years old with non-small cell lung cancer.

V usage is TRBV13 and J usage is TRBJ2-4; TRBD1 agrees at 7 bases. Looked up from germline, CDR1 is PRHDT and CDR2 is FYEKMQ (reference sequence). The ends lost 6 bases at V and 7 bases at J; junction bases unmatched: 9. The CDR3 has 14 amino acids. In DNA form, the CDR3 reads TGTGCCAGCAGTCTGAGACAGGGATTTAACATTCAGTACTTC. This gives the protein CASSLRQGFNIQYF.

The chain employs TRBV7-2 and TRBJ2-1, with TRBD2 identical over 12 bases. The ends lost 2 bases at V and 2 bases at J; junction bases unmatched: 10. CDR1 and CDR2 from the germline V gene are SGHTA and FQGNSA. This CDR3 spans 19 amino acids. The DNA of the CDR3 is TGTGCCAGCAGCTTATATAGCCCACGACTAGCGGGGGCCTACAATGAGCAGTTCTTC. Translation gives CASSLYSPRLAGAYNEQFF.